This T cell receptor beta chain comes out of a study of technical replicates of blood from several donors. This table comes from immunoSEQ multiplex PCR, and its TCRdb copy is limited to in-frame clones, with some not included. The sample carries tens of thousands of clones, roughly 98% recorded once. The sequence was collected from a human donor in good health. The sequenced sample consisted of T cells isolated from PBMCs.

DNA of the CDR3: TGTGCCAGCACCCTACAGGGTAACTATGGCTACACCTTC. This gives the protein CASTLQGNYGYTF. The chain recombines TRBV6-1 with TRBJ1-2, with TRBD1 as a possible D gene (6 bases). The V and J ends lost 7 bases and 1 base respectively, with 10 bases between them. Germline loops: CDR1 MNHNS, CDR2 SASEGT. There are 13 residues in the CDR3.